This entry describes one TCR beta chain. The data were taken from a study of regulatory T cells in long-lasting Graves disease. This sample's time point: newly diagnosed GD, antithyroid drugs for less than 3 months. With RNA extracted from PBMCs as input, the TCR library was made. Libraries of TCR beta came from iRepertoire HTBI primers plus Arm-PCR of CDR3 regions. In TCRdb, the multiplex PCR reads were re-called with MiXCR into one record per CDR3 protein. Among 500,000 or so distinct CDR3 sequences listed, about 15% were seen once. These records were also assigned to another study, of T cells in Graves' hyperthyroidism and ophthalmopathy.

Sequencing used peripheral blood mononuclear cells (PBMCs), obtained at new diagnosis, from a patient treated with antithyroid drugs. The sequence derives from a woman aged 35-65 years with Graves disease.

DNA of the CDR3: TGTGCCAGCAGTTTATGGACGTCGGAGGAGACCCAGTACTTC. Translating it yields CASSLWTSEETQYF. This rearrangement joins TRBV12-3 or TRBV12-4 to TRBJ2-5; D remains ambiguous. The CDR3 covers 14 residues. V was cut by 2 bases and J by 5 bases, with 12 bases left in between.